The clone carrying this T cell receptor (beta chain) came up once. The CDR3 has 11 residues. Trimming removed 2 bases at V and 9 bases at J, with 7 bases between. TCRdb's copy holds only in-frame clones and misses some; the assay was immunoSEQ multiplex PCR. Here the sample spans about 88,000 clones, about 87% being singletons. This sample was taken from a study of blood T cell repertoires in COVID-19. About the research overall: The United States, Italy and Spain were the sources of the acute and convalescent COVID-19 samples.

The sequenced sample consisted of peripheral blood. The source is a man of 80 years or more with acute or convalescent COVID-19. The genes are TRBV12-3 or TRBV12-4 and TRBJ1-1; possible D gene TRBD1, 5 bases. The chain's CDR3 is CASSLKGQAFF. CDR3 coding DNA: TGTGCCAGCAGTTTAAAGGGGCAAGCTTTCTTT.